The T cell receptor (beta chain) under discussion was sequenced for a study of Graves' ophthalmopathy and Graves' hyperthyroidism. Study-level background: The study drew peripheral blood at initial diagnosis, before any treatment.

This clonotype was seen a few times. Its antigen is undetermined. Germline CDR1 and CDR2: DFQATT and SNEGSKA (reference sequence). The CDR3 extends over 17 amino acids. The V and J ends lost 6 bases and 5 bases, in that order; junction bases with no gene match: 15. Amplified material comprised TCR beta CDR3 regions derived from RNA transcripts. A first-round RT-PCR used HTBI primers, followed by a second-round multiplex PCR. Via MiXCR, TCRdb re-called the multiplex PCR reads, giving one row per CDR3 protein. The sample records almost 750,000 distinct CDR3 sequences, 35% to 50% being singletons. Study-level points and caveats: Detection in blood was also observed for most expanded thyroid clonotypes above 0.001 frequency. Sensitivity reached more than 85% and specificity roughly 76% for a 13-signature model separating ophthalmopathy from stable hyperthyroidism.

The J gene is TRBJ2-5, the V gene TRBV20-1, with 13 positions matching TRBD2. The sequence was obtained from an adult man with Graves' ophthalmopathy. Sample: peripheral blood. The CDR3 reads CSAPRTSGGSWGETQYF. The CDR3 DNA reads as TGCAGTGCGCCTCGGACTAGCGGGGGTTCCTGGGGGGAGACCCAGTACTTC.